Listed below are T cell receptor beta chains from one sample, sequenced in a study of CD8+ T cells in alopecia areata. The repertoire was sequenced with immunoSEQ multiplex PCR; TCRdb's copy has only in-frame clones and lacks some. The sample has approximately 150,000 clones, 55% seen once; the top ten hold 4.8%. The sequenced sample consisted of CD4+ T cells sorted from blood. These receptors came from a human donor in good health. CDR3s include the opening cysteine and the closing phenylalanine or tryptophan. A D gene is named only where the DNA matches it firmly. Not every row has a clone size; where given, it reads once, few, many or a size class.

v_gene: TRBV6-5
j_gene: TRBJ1-3
len: 13
d_gene: NA
abundance: NA
CDR3aa: CASSYDSGNTIYF
CDR3nt: TGTGCCAGCAGTTACGACTCTGGAAACACCATATATTTT

v_gene: TRBV5-1
j_gene: TRBJ2-3
len: 15
d_gene: NA
abundance: NA
CDR3aa: CASSSRGVSTDTQYF
CDR3nt: TGCGCCAGCAGCTCCCGGGGAGTGAGCACAGATACGCAGTATTTT

v_gene: TRBV2
j_gene: TRBJ1-4
len: 16
d_gene: NA
abundance: NA
CDR3aa: CASSERPSGTNEKLFF
CDR3nt: TGTGCCAGCAGTGAACGCCCCTCGGGGACTAATGAAAAACTGTTTTTT

v_gene: TRBV5-4
j_gene: TRBJ2-5
len: 14
d_gene: NA
abundance: few
CDR3aa: CASSLFGSLETQYF
CDR3nt: TGTGCCAGCAGCTTGTTTGGCTCCCTCGAGACCCAGTACTTC

v_gene: TRBV29-1
j_gene: TRBJ2-1
len: 16
d_gene: TRBD2
abundance: NA
CDR3aa: CSVPGLARPVWPEQFF
CDR3nt: TGCAGCGTGCCGGGACTAGCACGTCCCGTGTGGCCTGAGCAGTTCTTC

v_gene: TRBV7-2
j_gene: TRBJ1-1
len: 14
d_gene: NA
abundance: NA
CDR3aa: CASSGRGRSTEAFF
CDR3nt: TGTGCCAGCAGTGGGAGGGGACGGAGCACTGAAGCTTTCTTT

v_gene: TRBV15
j_gene: TRBJ1-2
len: 15
d_gene: NA
abundance: NA
CDR3aa: CATSSGRGSNYGYTF
CDR3nt: TGTGCCACCAGCAGTGGGCGGGGGTCTAACTATGGCTACACCTTC

v_gene: TRBV25-1
j_gene: TRBJ2-7
len: 13
d_gene: NA
abundance: NA
CDR3aa: CASSAIGGPRQYF
CDR3nt: TGTGCCAGCAGTGCTATAGGGGGGCCGCGGCAGTACTTC

v_gene: TRBV10-3
j_gene: TRBJ1-2
len: 12
d_gene: NA
abundance: many
CDR3aa: CAAHPSTGGYTF
CDR3nt: TGTGCCGCCCACCCCTCGACGGGAGGCTACACCTTC

v_gene: TRBV4-1
j_gene: TRBJ2-1
len: 15
d_gene: TRBD1
abundance: once
CDR3aa: CASSAPGQGSGEQFF
CDR3nt: TGCGCCAGCAGCGCACCGGGACAGGGGTCAGGGGAGCAGTTCTTC

v_gene: TRBV19
j_gene: TRBJ1-1
len: 14
d_gene: NA
abundance: NA
CDR3aa: CASSRMTGNTEAFF
CDR3nt: TGTGCCAGTAGCCGAATGACAGGGAACACTGAAGCTTTCTTT

v_gene: TRBV4-1
j_gene: TRBJ2-7
len: 15
d_gene: NA
abundance: NA
CDR3aa: CASSPAGGRSYEQYF
CDR3nt: TGCGCCAGCAGCCCCGCAGGGGGGAGATCCTACGAGCAGTACTTC

v_gene: TRBV19
j_gene: TRBJ2-5
len: 14
d_gene: NA
abundance: NA
CDR3aa: CASSMGITGETQYF
CDR3nt: TGTGCCAGTAGTATGGGGATCACCGGAGAGACCCAGTACTTC

v_gene: TRBV14
j_gene: TRBJ2-5
len: 16
d_gene: TRBD2
abundance: NA
CDR3aa: CASSSYLAGGLETQYF
CDR3nt: TGTGCCAGCAGCTCTTACTTAGCGGGAGGCCTGGAGACCCAGTACTTC

v_gene: TRBV23-1
j_gene: TRBJ1-2
len: 10
d_gene: NA
abundance: few
CDR3aa: CASSRRGYTF
CDR3nt: TGCGCCAGCAGTCGCAGAGGCTACACCTTC

v_gene: TRBV6-5
j_gene: TRBJ1-5
len: 15
d_gene: NA
abundance: NA
CDR3aa: CASRNRIDGNQPQHF
CDR3nt: TGTGCCAGCAGGAACAGAATAGACGGCAATCAGCCCCAGCATTTT

v_gene: TRBV6-6
j_gene: TRBJ2-1
len: 14
d_gene: NA
abundance: NA
CDR3aa: CASSYSTHYREQFF
CDR3nt: TGTGCCAGCAGTTACTCTACACACTATCGAGAGCAGTTCTTC

v_gene: TRBV30
j_gene: TRBJ1-4
len: 17
d_gene: NA
abundance: few
CDR3aa: CAWLSPADVTTNEKLFF
CDR3nt: TGTGCCTGGCTCTCACCAGCCGACGTTACAACTAATGAAAAACTGTTTTTT

v_gene: TRBV30
j_gene: TRBJ2-2
len: 15
d_gene: NA
abundance: NA
CDR3aa: CAWDLGQLDTGELFF
CDR3nt: TGTGCCTGGGACCTGGGGCAGCTTGACACCGGGGAGCTGTTTTTT

v_gene: TRBV7-2
j_gene: TRBJ2-3
len: 14
d_gene: NA
abundance: NA
CDR3aa: CASSPPYGRDTQYF
CDR3nt: TGTGCCAGCAGCCCCCCTTACGGGAGAGATACGCAGTATTTT

v_gene: TRBV29-1
j_gene: TRBJ2-2
len: 15
d_gene: TRBD1
abundance: once
CDR3aa: CSVVAGTANTGELFF
CDR3nt: TGCAGCGTTGTGGCCGGGACAGCGAACACCGGGGAGCTGTTTTTT

v_gene: TRBV30
j_gene: TRBJ1-2
len: 13
d_gene: NA
abundance: NA
CDR3aa: CAWSGEGGYGYTF
CDR3nt: TGTGCCTGGAGTGGTGAAGGGGGTTATGGCTACACCTTC

v_gene: TRBV27
j_gene: TRBJ2-7
len: 11
d_gene: NA
abundance: NA
CDR3aa: CASSQGYEQYF
CDR3nt: TGTGCCAGCAGTCAGGGGTACGAGCAGTACTTC

v_gene: TRBV6-5
j_gene: TRBJ2-7
len: 15
d_gene: NA
abundance: NA
CDR3aa: CASRKGSGGAYEQYF
CDR3nt: TGTGCCAGCAGGAAGGGATCAGGAGGCGCCTACGAGCAGTACTTC

v_gene: TRBV5-1
j_gene: TRBJ2-1
len: 15
d_gene: NA
abundance: NA
CDR3aa: CASSLEASSYNEQFF
CDR3nt: TGCGCCAGCAGCTTGGAAGCTAGCTCCTACAATGAGCAGTTCTTC

v_gene: TRBV30
j_gene: TRBJ2-2
len: 17
d_gene: NA
abundance: NA
CDR3aa: CAWGRGKFTSNTGELFF
CDR3nt: TGTGCCTGGGGAAGGGGGAAATTCACCTCGAACACCGGGGAGCTGTTTTTT

v_gene: TRBV7-2
j_gene: TRBJ2-7
len: 14
d_gene: NA
abundance: NA
CDR3aa: CASSPRWIGAEQYF
CDR3nt: TGTGCCAGCAGCCCTCGGTGGATAGGGGCCGAGCAGTACTTC

v_gene: TRBV7-9
j_gene: TRBJ1-2
len: 12
d_gene: NA
abundance: NA
CDR3aa: CASSYPSGGYTF
CDR3nt: TGTGCCAGCAGCTACCCTTCTGGGGGCTACACCTTC

v_gene: TRBV7-9
j_gene: TRBJ1-1
len: 9
d_gene: NA
abundance: few
CDR3aa: CASSREAFF
CDR3nt: TGTGCCAGCAGCAGGGAAGCTTTCTTT

v_gene: TRBV19
j_gene: TRBJ2-1
len: 15
d_gene: NA
abundance: few
CDR3aa: CASSMGRGQSNEQFF
CDR3nt: TGTGCCAGTAGTATGGGGCGGGGTCAAAGCAATGAGCAGTTCTTC

v_gene: TRBV5-1
j_gene: TRBJ2-7
len: 11
d_gene: NA
abundance: NA
CDR3aa: CASSSGEEQYF
CDR3nt: TGCGCCAGCAGCTCAGGGGAAGAGCAGTACTTC

v_gene: TRBV29-1
j_gene: TRBJ2-1
len: 15
d_gene: NA
abundance: NA
CDR3aa: CSVVWRPRPNNEQFF
CDR3nt: TGCAGCGTTGTTTGGCGCCCGCGCCCCAACAATGAGCAGTTCTTC

v_gene: TRBV29-1
j_gene: TRBJ2-5
len: 14
d_gene: NA
abundance: NA
CDR3aa: CSARRRTVQETQYF
CDR3nt: TGCAGCGCCCGAAGGCGGACGGTACAAGAGACCCAGTACTTC

v_gene: TRBV29-1
j_gene: TRBJ2-2
len: 16
d_gene: TRBD2
abundance: NA
CDR3aa: CSVEGLAGGLAGELFF
CDR3nt: TGCAGCGTTGAGGGGCTAGCGGGAGGTCTGGCCGGGGAGCTGTTTTTT

v_gene: TRBV28
j_gene: TRBJ2-1
len: 11
d_gene: NA
abundance: NA
CDR3aa: CASKTPSEQFF
CDR3nt: TGTGCCAGCAAAACCCCTAGTGAGCAGTTCTTC

v_gene: TRBV5-4
j_gene: TRBJ2-1
len: 15
d_gene: TRBD2
abundance: NA
CDR3aa: CASSFRTSDYNEQFF
CDR3nt: TGTGCCAGCAGCTTCCGGACTAGCGACTACAATGAGCAGTTCTTC

v_gene: TRBV10-2
j_gene: TRBJ1-1
len: 13
d_gene: NA
abundance: NA
CDR3aa: CASTETPNTWAFF
CDR3nt: TGCGCCAGCACCGAGACACCGAACACTTGGGCTTTCTTT

v_gene: TRBV7-9
j_gene: TRBJ2-3
len: 15
d_gene: NA
abundance: NA
CDR3aa: CASPGRGELVDTQYF
CDR3nt: TGTGCCAGCCCCGGGCGAGGGGAGCTGGTAGATACGCAGTATTTT

v_gene: TRBV29-1
j_gene: TRBJ1-1
len: 12
d_gene: NA
abundance: few
CDR3aa: CSAQGEDGEAFF
CDR3nt: TGCAGCGCACAGGGAGAGGATGGTGAAGCTTTCTTT

v_gene: TRBV7-9
j_gene: TRBJ2-2
len: 14
d_gene: NA
abundance: few
CDR3aa: CASSRNRGTGELFF
CDR3nt: TGTGCCAGCAGCCGAAACCGAGGCACCGGGGAGCTGTTTTTT

v_gene: TRBV19
j_gene: TRBJ2-6
len: 16
d_gene: NA
abundance: few
CDR3aa: CASSVDMGTGANVLTF
CDR3nt: TGTGCCAGTAGTGTCGACATGGGTACTGGGGCCAACGTCCTGACTTTC